The 24 T cell receptor beta chains below come from one sample, sequenced in a study of preoperative IRX-2 immunotherapy in early breast cancer. Treatment in this sample: preoperative locoregional IRX-2 cytokine immunotherapy. TCRdb keeps only in-frame clones here, not all; method: immunoSEQ multiplex PCR. There are approximately 96,000 clones in the sample; around 86% occur only once, and roughly 1.9% lies in the top ten. This specimen consisted of tumor tissue, obtained after IRX-2 immunotherapy. The receptors derive from a human donor with breast cancer.

The genes are TRBV28 and TRBJ2-2; D is unresolved. Per germline, CDR1 MDHEN and CDR2 SYDVKM. The CDR3 spans 12 residues. V shed 6 bases and J shed 7 bases, with 9 bases lying between them. CDR3 coding DNA: TGTGCCAGCAGGCCCCTCCGCGGGGAGCTGTTTTTT. Encoded protein: CASRPLRGELFF.

J is TRBJ1-4 and V is TRBV19, with TRBD1 matching 7 bases. Germline loops: CDR1 LNHDA, CDR2 SQIVND (reference sequence). CDR3 length: 17 residues. Losses at the gene ends were 5 bases for V and 3 bases for J; bases not matched to a gene: 12. The CDR3 spells CASSPRGLLQANEKLFF. In DNA form, the CDR3 reads TGTGCCAGTAGTCCTAGGGGGCTGCTGCAAGCTAATGAAAAACTGTTTTTT.

This chain links TRBV7-4 with TRBJ1-2; D is unclear. The CDR3 spans 13 residues. Germline-derived CDR1 and CDR2 are SGHVT and SQSDAQ. Trimming removed 6 bases from V and 4 bases from J, with 12 bases in between. The DNA of the CDR3 is TGTGCCAGCAGTCGGACTTTAAGCTATGGCTACACCTTC. Amino acids: CASSRTLSYGYTF.

The chain links TRBV19 to TRBJ2-3; 11 nucleotides align to TRBD2. This CDR3 comprises 15 residues. V was clipped by 7 bases and J by 4 bases; unmatched bases: 7. Germline loops: CDR1 LNHDA, CDR2 SQIVND (reference sequence). The CDR3 nucleotides are TGTGCCAGTACCCCCACTAGCGGGGGACCAGATACGCAGTATTTT. Its protein is CASTPTSGGPDTQYF.

The rearrangement links TRBV19 to TRBJ1-5; D ambiguous. The germline gives CDR1 LNHDA, CDR2 SQIVND (reference sequence). V was shortened by 7 bases and J by 7 bases, with 11 bases between the two germline ends. The CDR3 covers 12 residues. CDR3: CASNGRMQPQHF. CDR3 nucleotides: TGTGCCAGTAATGGTCGAATGCAGCCCCAGCATTTT.

The chain has TRBV19 and TRBJ2-3; D ambiguous. The CDR3 extends over 16 amino acids. Germline lookup yields CDR1 LNHDA and CDR2 SQIVND (reference sequence). V was trimmed by 3 bases and J by 0 bases, leaving 13 bases between them. CDR3 in amino acids: CASSIRRSSSTDTQYF. The CDR3 DNA sequence: TGTGCCAGTAGTATCCGGAGATCTTCTAGCACAGATACGCAGTATTTT.

The rearrangement joins TRBV7-4 to TRBJ2-1; 10 positions match TRBD2. J was trimmed by 5 bases and V by 5 bases; bases with no gene match: 6. The CDR3 loop spans 15 amino acids. Germline V lookup: CDR1 SGHVT, CDR2 SQSDAQ. Here the CDR3 reads CASSDGLAVNNEQFF. CDR3 in DNA: TGTGCCAGCAGCGACGGACTAGCGGTTAACAATGAGCAGTTCTTC.

In its sample, this clone was seen once. The chain is built from TRBV18 and TRBJ1-6, with 7 bases that match TRBD1. The V gene's germline CDR1 is KGHSH and CDR2 LQKENI. J was trimmed by 7 bases and V by 5 bases; bases with no gene match: 5. This CDR3 has 14 amino acids. CDR3 DNA: TGTGCCAGCTCATACAGGGGACGGAATTCACCCCTCCACTTT. Translated: CASSYRGRNSPLHF.

This clone was seen only once. V is TRBV7-7 and J is TRBJ1-5; D perhaps matches TRBD1 (5 bases). The CDR3 is 16 amino acids. Trimming pared 0 bases from V and 0 bases from J, leaving 9 bases between. CDR1 is SSHAT, CDR2 FNYEAQ, per germline (reference sequence). In DNA, the CDR3 is TGTGCCAGCAGCTTAGCGCAGGGTAATAGCAATCAGCCCCAGCATTTT. Translation: CASSLAQGNSNQPQHF. The whole variable domain, remainder taken from reference TRBV7-7 and TRBJ1-5, is GAGVSQSPRYKVTKRGQDVTLRCDPISSHATLYWYQQALGQGPEFLTYFNYEAQPDKSGLPSDRFSAERPEGSISTLTIQRTEQRDSAMYRCASSLAQGNSNQPQHFGDGTRLSIL.

V usage is TRBV12-2 and J usage is TRBJ2-2; the table names TRBD1, a call not compared with the DNA. TRBV12-2 represents a pseudogene. The CDR3 is 14 amino acids. As DNA, the CDR3 is TGTGCCACTCAGCAGGCAGCGAACACCGGGGAGCTGTTTTTT. Its translation: CATQQAANTGELFF.

The table lists this clone with a count of one. This rearrangement joins TRBV28 to TRBJ1-5; no reliable D call. The CDR3 consists of 12 residues. The V and J ends lost 4 bases and 6 bases respectively, with 7 bases between them. Germline V lookup: CDR1 MDHEN, CDR2 SYDVKM. CDR3: CASSSHPQPQHF. CDR3 DNA sequence: TGTGCCAGCAGTTCCCACCCTCAGCCCCAGCATTTT.

The chain links TRBV14 to TRBJ2-3; D not resolved. The CDR3 has 14 residues. CDR1 is SGHDN, CDR2 FVKESK, per germline. Trimming pared 1 base from V and 6 bases from J, leaving 11 bases between. The CDR3 DNA reads TGTGCCAGCAGCCAAGGGTTCTTTAGTGATACGCAGTATTTT. Amino acid sequence: CASSQGFFSDTQYF.

The rearrangement links TRBV18 to TRBJ1-1, with 7 bases fitting TRBD1. Germline values: CDR1 KGHSH, CDR2 LQKENI. V gave up 2 bases and J gave up 1 base; unmatched junction bases: 4. The CDR3 runs to 15 residues. The DNA of the CDR3 is TGTGCCAGCTCACCATGGAGGGACAGGAACACTGAAGCTTTCTTT. Its translation: CASSPWRDRNTEAFF.

The V gene is TRBV10-1, the J gene TRBJ2-5; 8 positions match TRBD1. Per the germline V gene, CDR1 is WNHNN and CDR2 is SYGVQD (reference sequence). The CDR3 is 15 residues long. With V trimmed by 0 bases and J by 1 base, 1 base remained unmatched. The CDR3 region is CASSESGQVQETQYF. In nucleotides, the CDR3 is TGCGCCAGCAGTGAGTCGGGACAGGTCCAAGAGACCCAGTACTTC.

The rearrangement uses TRBV6-8 and TRBJ1-4; no definite D call. CDR1 is MNHGY, CDR2 SAAAGT, per germline. Between the trimmed V and J ends, which lost 4 bases and 0 bases, there was a span of 9 bases. The CDR3 is 15 residues long. The CDR3 loop is CASSLSLTTNEKLFF. CDR3 DNA: TGTGCCAGCAGTTTATCTCTCACAACTAATGAAAAACTGTTTTTT.

This chain links TRBV10-2 with TRBJ2-1; 13 bases fit TRBD2. CDR1 is WSHSY and CDR2 is SAAADI in the germline V gene. After removal of 8 bases from V and 4 bases from J, the junction contained 2 bases not matched to a gene. CDR3 length: 14 residues. In DNA, the CDR3 is TGCGCCAGCGGGACTAGCGGGGTTTACAATGAGCAGTTCTTC. Protein: CASGTSGVYNEQFF.

The gene calls are TRBV5-1 and TRBJ2-7; a weak D match, TRBD1 (5 bases). The CDR3 sequence is 14 residues long. Germline V gene lookup returns CDR1 SGHRS and CDR2 YFSETQ. Trimming stripped 0 bases from V and 2 bases from J, with 9 bases between. CDR3 in amino acids: CASSLAGLTYEQYF. The CDR3 DNA reads as TGCGCCAGCAGCTTGGCAGGGCTTACCTACGAGCAGTACTTC.

This chain uses TRBV28 with TRBJ1-5; D gene uncertain. The germline V gene has CDR1 MDHEN and CDR2 SYDVKM. This CDR3 spans 15 amino acids. Trimming removed 11 bases at V and 4 bases at J, with 21 bases between. CDR3 nucleotide sequence: TGTGCCGTCCTGGCCGCCGGGCCCAAGAATCAGCCCCAGCATTTT. Translated: CAVLAAGPKNQPQHF.

The chain carries TRBV29-1 and TRBJ2-5; 7 positions agree with TRBD2. The V and J ends lost 3 bases and 5 bases, in that order; junction bases with no gene match: 6. CDR1 and CDR2 from the germline V gene are SQVTM and ANQGSEA. The CDR3 totals 13 residues. The CDR3 loop is CSVDGSGVETQYF. CDR3 nucleotides: TGCAGCGTTGACGGCAGCGGGGTGGAGACCCAGTACTTC.

This clone has just one count. CDR3 sequence: CASSLAGVGNTEAFF. CDR3 sequence (DNA): TGTGCCAGCAGTTTAGCAGGGGTGGGGAACACTGAAGCTTTCTTT. V is TRBV28 and J is TRBJ1-1; perhaps TRBD1 as D (6 bases). V was cut by 2 bases and J by 1 base, with 11 bases left in between. The germline V gene has CDR1 MDHEN and CDR2 SYDVKM. The CDR3 is 15 amino acids.

The rearrangement joins TRBV9 to TRBJ1-1, with TRBD1 matching 8 bases. The V gene's germline CDR1 is SGDLS and CDR2 YYNGEE. V was clipped by 6 bases and J by 1 base; unmatched bases: 5. The CDR3 runs 14 residues. This CDR3 is CASIRQGRNTEAFF. CDR3 DNA sequence: TGTGCCAGCATCCGACAGGGGAGGAACACTGAAGCTTTCTTT.

The V call is TRBV30, the J call TRBJ1-1; 10 nucleotides line up with TRBD1. CDR3 length equals 14 residues. In germline, CDR1 is GTSNPN, CDR2 SVGIG (reference sequence). After removal of 2 bases from V and 5 bases from J, the junction contained 5 bases not matched to a gene. The CDR3 is CAWSFRTGGTEAFF. For the CDR3, the DNA is TGTGCCTGGAGTTTCCGGACAGGGGGTACTGAAGCTTTCTTT.

This clone was detected only a few times. CDR3 sequence reads: CAISESKETQYF. In DNA, the CDR3 is TGTGCCATCAGTGAGTCGAAAGAGACCCAGTACTTC. The chain links TRBV10-3 to TRBJ2-5; D gene ambiguous. The CDR3 contains 12 residues. V lost 0 bases and J lost 3, with 2 bases in between. CDR1 is ENHRY and CDR2 is SYGVKD in the germline V gene.

V and J are TRBV19 and TRBJ1-4; TRBD1 aligns across 7 bases. CDR1 LNHDA and CDR2 SQIVND come from the germline V gene (reference sequence). Unmatched junction bases numbered 15, after V lost 10 bases and J lost 7 bases. The CDR3 covers 15 residues. CDR3 nucleotide sequence: TGTGCCACTACCGGGACAGCCTACGGAGGTGAAAAACTGTTTTTT. Protein product: CATTGTAYGGEKLFF.